These 32 T cell receptor beta chains were all obtained from the same sample, sequenced in a study of pediatric ulcerative colitis. Measured with immunoSEQ multiplex PCR; TCRdb has only the in-frame clones, and not every one. This table has some 40,000 clones, about 81% appearing once. The rectum was sampled with one to two pinch biopsies at colonoscopy. The sequencing input was gut tissue. The receptors derive from a boy younger than 18 with severe ulcerative colitis.

The rearrangement links TRBV6-5 to TRBJ2-3; no definite D call. The CDR3 consists of 14 residues. CDR1 and CDR2 from the germline V gene are MNHEY and SVGAGI. Between the trimmed V and J ends, which lost 2 bases and 0 bases, there was a span of 6 bases. CDR3 DNA: TGTGCCAGCAGTTACGGAGAAAGCACAGATACGCAGTATTTT. Amino acids: CASSYGESTDTQYF.

The chain carries TRBV5-5 and TRBJ1-2; unclear D gene. The CDR3 is 14 amino acids. Germline CDR1 is SGHKS and CDR2 is YYEKEE (reference sequence). Trimming took off 3 bases at V and 4 bases at J, with 13 bases between the two ends. As DNA, the CDR3 is TGTGCCAGCAGCTCGGTTATGTCGGGCTATGGCTACACCTTC. Encoded protein: CASSSVMSGYGYTF.

This chain joins TRBV15 and TRBJ2-5; the match to TRBD1 covers 8 bases. The CDR3 is 15 amino acids. Germline lookup yields CDR1 LNHNV and CDR2 YYDKDF (reference sequence). Germline trimming cut 1 base from V and 5 bases from J; bases unmatched to any gene: 6. The DNA of the CDR3 is TGTGCCACCAGCAGAGGCCCAGGGGGCGGGGAGACCCAGTACTTC. This gives the protein CATSRGPGGGETQYF.

The chain employs TRBV7-9 and TRBJ2-3, with a possible D match to TRBD2 (5 bases). Germline CDR1 is SEHNR and CDR2 is FQNEAQ (reference sequence). Trimming removed 5 bases at V and 4 bases at J, with 13 bases between. This CDR3 spans 14 amino acids. The chain's CDR3 is CASSPQEVSDTQYF. The CDR3 DNA sequence: TGTGCCAGCAGCCCCCAGGAGGTTTCAGATACGCAGTATTTT.

The CDR3 nucleotides read TGTGCCAGCAGTGAGTTCAGGCGGGGGACCCAGTACTTC. It translates to CASSEFRRGTQYF. The chain carries TRBV25-1 and TRBJ2-5, with D possibly matching TRBD2 (6 bases). The CDR3 is 13 amino acids. The germline CDR1 and CDR2 sequences are MGHDK and SYGVNS. V gave up 3 bases and J gave up 7 bases, with 12 bases separating them. The entire variable domain, with the rest obtained from reference TRBV25-1 and TRBJ2-5, is as follows: EADIYQTPRYLVIGTGKKITLECSQTMGHDKMYWYQQDPGMELHLIHYSYGVNSTEKGDLSSESTVSRIRTEHFPLTLESARPSHTSQYLCASSEFRRGTQYFGPGTRLLVL.

This chain joins TRBV5-1 and TRBJ1-1; D is ambiguous. This CDR3 comprises 11 residues. The V end was cut by 5 bases, the J end by 1 base, with 3 bases between. CDR1 SGHRS and CDR2 YFSETQ come from the germline V gene. The CDR3 coding sequence is TGCGCCAGCAGTCGGAACACTGAAGCTTTCTTT. Amino acids: CASSRNTEAFF.

CDR3 nucleotide sequence: TGTGCCAGCAGTGATGGGGTGGAGGGCTACGAGCAGTACTTC. It is translated as CASSDGVEGYEQYF. The gene calls are TRBV2 and TRBJ2-7; D may be TRBD2 (6 bases). CDR3 size: 14 residues. The V end was cut by 3 bases, the J end by 3 bases, with 12 bases between. Germline V gives CDR1 SNHLY, CDR2 FYNNEI.

The chain has TRBV19 and TRBJ2-2; D unclear. V was shortened by 1 base and J by 9 bases, with 6 bases between the two germline ends. Germline V gene data show CDR1 as LNHDA and CDR2 as SQIVND (reference sequence). The CDR3 runs 12 residues. The CDR3 DNA reads as TGTGCCAGTAGTATAGGTCTGAGGGAGCTGTTTTTT. This sequence encodes CASSIGLRELFF.

V is TRBV11-2 and J is TRBJ1-5; D unclear. V lost 1 base and J lost 3, with 4 bases in between. Per germline, CDR1 SGHAT and CDR2 FQNNGV. The CDR3 runs 13 residues. Written as DNA, the CDR3 is TGTGCCAGCAGCTTAGGTGACAATCAGCCCCAGCATTTT. Encoded protein: CASSLGDNQPQHF.

This clone appeared a single time. The chain is built from TRBV9 and TRBJ1-1; D is unclear. The CDR3 covers 15 residues. Germline lookup yields CDR1 SGDLS and CDR2 YYNGEE. V lost 2 bases and J lost 2, with 13 bases in between. CDR3 sequence reads: CASSVSGWGNTEAFF. DNA for the CDR3: TGTGCCAGCAGCGTGTCCGGGTGGGGAAACACTGAAGCTTTCTTT.

The J gene is TRBJ1-4, the V gene TRBV28; perhaps TRBD1 as D (5 bases). The V end lost 5 bases, the J end lost 12 bases, and 16 bases lay between the germline ends. CDR1 MDHEN and CDR2 SYDVKM come from the germline V gene. The CDR3 runs to 13 residues. The CDR3 spells CASSLGTSLQLFF. The CDR3 DNA reads TGTGCCAGCAGTCTCGGGACTTCTCTTCAACTGTTTTTT.

This clone was picked up a small number of times. For the CDR3, the DNA is TGTGCCAGCAGCTTTGGCAGGAACACTGAAGCTTTCTTT. This codes for CASSFGRNTEAFF. The gene calls are TRBV7-9 and TRBJ1-1; D not certain. Germline CDR1 and CDR2: SEHNR and FQNEAQ (reference sequence). The CDR3 totals 13 residues. V was clipped by 3 bases and J by 1 base, with 6 bases between them.

This chain uses TRBV30 with TRBJ2-3; D is ambiguous. Germline V gene lookup returns CDR1 GTSNPN and CDR2 SVGIG (reference sequence). The CDR3 has 13 amino acids. Trimming shortened V by 0 bases and J by 3 bases, and 7 bases separated the two germline ends. The CDR3 region is CAWSVLRTDTQYF. CDR3 sequence (DNA): TGTGCCTGGAGTGTACTCCGAACAGATACGCAGTATTTT.

This chain connects TRBV5-4 to TRBJ1-1; D possibly corresponds to TRBD1 (5 bases). Germline V gene lookup returns CDR1 SGHNT and CDR2 YYREEE (reference sequence). Trimming took 0 bases from V and 1 from J, leaving 10 bases between them. There are 15 residues in the CDR3. The CDR3 DNA follows: TGTGCCAGCAGCTTGGCCAGGGTCCCGAACACTGAAGCTTTCTTT. Encoded protein: CASSLARVPNTEAFF. The entire variable domain, with the rest obtained from reference TRBV5-4 and TRBJ1-1, is as follows: ETGVTQSPTHLIKTRGQQVTLRCSSQSGHNTVSWYQQALGQGPQFIFQYYREEENGRGNFPPRFSGLQFPNYSSELNVNALELDDSALYLCASSLARVPNTEAFFGQGTRLTVV.

This clone was recorded once. V and J are TRBV5-1 and TRBJ2-7, with D possibly matching TRBD1 (6 bases). This CDR3 has 13 amino acids. Trimming took off 3 bases at V and 1 base at J, with 8 bases between the two ends. Looked up from germline, CDR1 is SGHRS and CDR2 is YFSETQ. The CDR3, as DNA: TGCGCCAGCAGCTGGGACATTTCCTACGAGCAGTACTTC. This translates into CASSWDISYEQYF.

This clone has a single count. The chain combines TRBV10-1 with TRBJ1-1, with D possibly being TRBD1 (5 bases). From germline, CDR1 is WNHNN and CDR2 SYGVQD (reference sequence). The CDR3 has 15 residues. Trimming cost V 2 bases and J 5 bases, with 15 bases left between them. CDR3: CASSEGKGRGTEAFF. The CDR3 coding sequence is TGCGCCAGCAGTGAGGGGAAGGGGCGAGGGACTGAAGCTTTCTTT.

CDR3 sequence (DNA): TGCGCCAGCAGCCCCGGAGGGGGGGGCCTAGGCGAGACCCAGTACTTC. Translation gives CASSPGGGGLGETQYF. The chain recombines TRBV4-1 with TRBJ2-5; D perhaps matches TRBD2 (7 bases). The ends were cut back, 4 bases at V and 5 bases at J, with 20 bases in the middle. Germline CDR1 MGHRA, CDR2 YSYEKL. The CDR3 has 16 residues.

V is TRBV11-1 and J is TRBJ2-1, with D possibly TRBD1 on 6 matching bases. The CDR3 length is 14 residues. Germline V gives CDR1 SGHAT, CDR2 FQDESV (reference sequence). The V end lost 6 bases, the J end lost 3 bases, and 12 bases lay between the germline ends. The CDR3 coding sequence is TGTGCCAGCAGAGGGTGGGGGCTCTACAATGAGCAGTTCTTC. Protein sequence: CASRGWGLYNEQFF. The full variable domain, with the rest looked up from reference TRBV11-1 and TRBJ2-1, is EAEVAQSPRYKITEKSQAVAFWCDPISGHATLYWYRQILGQGPELLVQFQDESVVDDSQLPKDRFSAERLKGVDSTLKIQPAELGDSAMYLCASRGWGLYNEQFFGPGTRLTVL.

The chain combines TRBV6-4 with TRBJ2-1; D possibly matches TRBD1 or TRBD2 (5 bases each). CDR1 MRHNA and CDR2 SNTAGT come from the germline V gene. Trimming left V 4 bases short and J 6 bases short, with 13 bases between. The CDR3 sequence is 14 residues long. CDR3 in DNA: TGTGCCAGCAGTGCATCTAGTGGGGGCAATGAGCAGTTCTTC. Protein product: CASSASSGGNEQFF.

This clone occurred a few times. The chain uses TRBV19 and TRBJ1-5; TRBD1 might be the D (5 bases). The CDR3 is 15 amino acids. From germline, CDR1 is LNHDA and CDR2 SQIVND (reference sequence). Trimming took 3 bases from V and 3 from J, leaving 12 bases between them. The CDR3 DNA is TGTGCCAGTAGTATGGGGGAGCTTACCAATCAGCCCCAGCATTTT. Residues: CASSMGELTNQPQHF.

A note on this clone: Since no conserved phenylalanine or tryptophan closes the CDR3, a read error is the likely cause. The chain is built from TRBV28 and TRBJ1-6, with D hard to call. CDR1 is MDHEN and CDR2 is SYDVKM in the germline V gene. This CDR3 is 15 amino acids long. The V gene lost 4 bases and the J gene lost 9 bases, with 16 bases spanning the gap. CDR3 sequence (DNA): TGTGCCAGCAGTTCCCCCTCGGGGAGTGGTTCACCCCTCCACCTT. Translating gives CASSSPSGSGSPLHL.

By its share, this clone is medium-sized (0.01 to 0.1%). The chain carries TRBV4-1 and TRBJ1-2, with 8 bases lining up with TRBD1. Unmatched junction bases numbered 4, after V lost 6 bases and J lost 4 bases. The CDR3 is made up of 13 amino acids. CDR1 MGHRA and CDR2 YSYEKL come from the germline V gene. The CDR3 DNA sequence: TGCGCCAGCAGTCGGACAGGGAGCTATGGCTACACCTTC. It specifies CASSRTGSYGYTF.

The chain employs TRBV29-1 and TRBJ2-7; D may be TRBD2 (5 bases). Germline CDR1 SQVTM, CDR2 ANQGSEA. V was cut by 4 bases and J by 5 bases, with 15 bases left in between. CDR3 length: 13 residues. CDR3 bases: TGCAGCGTTGTCGGGATAAAACTCGACGAGCAGTACTTC. It is translated as CSVVGIKLDEQYF.

The rearrangement uses TRBV7-9 and TRBJ2-2, with 7 bases lining up with TRBD1. The CDR3 contains 17 residues. V lost 6 bases and J lost 3; bases outside the gene matches: 13. From germline, CDR1 is SEHNR and CDR2 FQNEAQ (reference sequence). CDR3 nucleotide sequence: TGTGCCAGCAGGCTTAAAGTGGGAACAGGGGACACCGGGGAGCTGTTTTTT. Amino acids: CASRLKVGTGDTGELFF.

This clone was detected only once. The gene calls are TRBV2 and TRBJ2-7; 7 nucleotides match TRBD2. The CDR3 has 14 amino acids. Germline loops: CDR1 SNHLY, CDR2 FYNNEI. The junction had 6 bases not matched to a gene; V was cut back by 3 bases and J by 4 bases. CDR3 amino acids: CASSDGLDKYEQYF. In DNA, the CDR3 is TGTGCCAGCAGTGACGGACTAGACAAATACGAGCAGTACTTC.

The genes are TRBV7-8 and TRBJ2-1; TRBD1 might be the D (5 bases). The V end lost 3 bases, the J end lost 7 bases, and 13 bases lay between the germline ends. The CDR3 length is 14 residues. CDR1 is SGHVS and CDR2 is FQNEAQ in the germline V gene. The CDR3 nucleotides read TGTGCCAGCAGCTTGGTTGCAGGGTGGAATGAGCAGTTCTTC. Protein sequence: CASSLVAGWNEQFF.

This chain joins TRBV5-1 and TRBJ1-6; D is ambiguous. CDR3 length equals 15 residues. Per germline, CDR1 SGHRS and CDR2 YFSETQ. V shed 0 bases and J shed 7 bases, with 11 bases lying between them. Written as DNA, the CDR3 is TGCGCCAGCAGCTTGGGAGTAGGATTGAATTCACCCCTCCACTTT. This encodes CASSLGVGLNSPLHF.

This clone was picked up one time. This rearrangement joins TRBV6-5 to TRBJ1-2; maybe TRBD1 (5 bases). The germline gives CDR1 MNHEY, CDR2 SVGAGI. The length of the CDR3 is 13 residues. Trimming took 4 bases from V and 6 from J, leaving 12 bases between them. The CDR3: CASSWQGGHGYTF. DNA of the CDR3: TGTGCCAGCAGTTGGCAGGGAGGCCATGGCTACACCTTC.

This clone was detected once. The chain has TRBV7-7 and TRBJ2-2; possible D gene TRBD2, 5 bases. V was clipped by 2 bases and J by 1 base, with 11 bases between them. This CDR3 comprises 16 residues. Germline CDR1 and CDR2: SSHAT and FNYEAQ (reference sequence). This chain's CDR3 is CASSLLGSRNTGELFF. CDR3 nucleotide sequence: TGTGCCAGCAGCTTACTAGGGAGCCGGAACACCGGGGAGCTGTTTTTT.

This clone was counted only a few times. The chain joins TRBV7-6 to TRBJ2-1; no clear D gene. V shed 7 bases and J shed 8 bases, with 9 bases lying between them. Germline V gene sequence: CDR1 SGHVS, CDR2 FNYEAQ. CDR3 length: 11 residues. CDR3 region: CASTKSDEQFF. The CDR3 region has the DNA TGTGCCAGCACGAAGTCTGATGAGCAGTTCTTC.

This clone appeared a single time. CDR3 amino acids: CATSPRVGRGGYTF. For the CDR3, the DNA is TGTGCCACCAGCCCCCGGGTGGGGAGGGGAGGCTACACCTTC. The chain combines TRBV15 with TRBJ1-2; D is perhaps TRBD1 (5 bases). The CDR3 runs 14 residues. Trimming took 5 bases from V and 8 from J, leaving 18 bases between them. Germline loops: CDR1 LNHNV, CDR2 YYDKDF (reference sequence).

The gene calls are TRBV11-2 and TRBJ2-5, with D possibly being TRBD2 (6 bases). CDR1 is SGHAT, CDR2 FQNNGV, per germline. V gave up 5 bases and J gave up 5 bases, with 21 bases separating them. The CDR3 spans 16 residues. The CDR3 loop is CASSPRAWGVSETQYF. The CDR3 nucleotides read TGTGCCAGCAGCCCCCGGGCGTGGGGGGTCAGCGAGACCCAGTACTTC.